A single sample is the source of the 27 T cell receptor beta chains below, sequenced in a study of T-cell reconstitution after alpha-beta-depleted transplantation in children. Preparing the TCRbeta library involved the use of unique molecular identifiers. Using its own MiXCR run on the PCR reads, TCRdb lists one record per CDR3 protein. The table lists 780,000 or so distinct CDR3 sequences, roughly 15% of them singletons. The sample was PBMCs, mostly from graft donor cells, taken 360 days after TCRalphabeta/CD19-depleted stem cell transplant. Source of these receptors: a male patient younger than 18 who had a stem cell transplant for acute lymphoblastic leukemia, so the T cells may come from the graft donor.

The sample holds many counts of this clonotype. The chain combines TRBV18 with TRBJ2-7; maybe TRBD2 (7 bases). Germline values: CDR1 KGHSH, CDR2 LQKENI. This CDR3 region has 14 residues. The germline V and J ends were trimmed by 2 bases and 5 bases, with 13 bases remaining between them. CDR3 residues: CASSPVGGRDEQYF. In DNA, the CDR3 is TGTGCCAGCTCACCAGTCGGGGGGCGCGACGAGCAGTACTTC.

This chain uses TRBV7-3 with TRBJ2-3; D is perhaps TRBD2 (5 bases). Per the germline V gene, CDR1 is SGHTA and CDR2 is FQGTGA. This CDR3 region has 15 residues. V was pared by 4 bases and J by 3 bases, with 14 bases between. The CDR3 sequence is CASSSQPTRTDTQYF. The CDR3 bases are TGTGCCAGCAGCTCCCAGCCAACTAGGACAGATACGCAGTATTTT. Looking up the rest from reference TRBV7-3 and TRBJ2-3 gives the full variable domain: GAGVSQTPSNKVTEKGKYVELRCDPISGHTALYWYRQSLGQGPEFLIYFQGTGAADDSGLPNDRFFAVRPEGSVSTLKIQRTERGDSAVYLCASSSQPTRTDTQYFGPGTRLTVL.

The gene calls are TRBV7-9 and TRBJ1-6, with TRBD1 matching 7 bases. CDR1 is SEHNR and CDR2 is FQNEAQ in the germline V gene (reference sequence). This CDR3 is built from 14 residues. With 5 bases clipped from V and 6 bases from J, the junction kept 4 bases outside the gene matches. The CDR3 loop is CASSRQGFNSPLHF. The CDR3 nucleotides are TGTGCCAGCAGCCGACAGGGATTTAATTCACCCCTCCACTTT.

V and J are TRBV11-1 and TRBJ1-2; TRBD1 is a possible D gene (5 bases). Trimming took 3 bases from V and 4 from J, leaving 30 bases between them. This CDR3 contains 20 residues. Germline V CDR1 and CDR2: SGHAT, FQDESV (reference sequence). DNA for the CDR3: TGTGCCAGCAGCTTTCTGTTCGACAGCCCTATGGGTCCTGGACCCTATGGCTACACCTTC. Translating it yields CASSFLFDSPMGPGPYGYTF.

This rearrangement joins TRBV20-1 to TRBJ2-3; 9 positions match TRBD1. Germline lookup yields CDR1 DFQATT and CDR2 SNEGSKA (reference sequence). The V segment lost 2 bases and the J segment 9 bases; nucleotides outside the gene matches: 12. The CDR3 consists of 15 residues. The CDR3 nucleotides read TGCAGTGCTAGAACCTCGACAGGGGGTGCAGGGACGCAGTATTTT. Residues: CSARTSTGGAGTQYF.

This clonotype was seen a handful of times. The chain is built from TRBV7-8 and TRBJ1-2; D unclear. Germline loops: CDR1 SGHVS, CDR2 FQNEAQ. Trimming removed 1 base from V and 6 bases from J, with 9 bases in between. The CDR3 is 13 amino acids. CDR3 sequence (DNA): TGTGCCAGCAGCTTAGTTGAGTCTCATGGCTACACCTTC. Encoded protein: CASSLVESHGYTF.

There are a few counts of this clonotype. The V call is TRBV6-5, the J call TRBJ2-3; D gene ambiguous. Germline V lookup: CDR1 MNHEY, CDR2 SVGAGI. The CDR3 spans 15 residues. V was pared by 1 base and J by 0 bases, with 8 bases between. Here the CDR3 DNA reads TGTGCCAGCAGTTACTTCGCTGCTAGCACAGATACGCAGTATTTT. This translates into CASSYFAASTDTQYF.

The rearrangement joins TRBV29-1 to TRBJ2-2, with 7 positions matching TRBD2. V lost 4 bases, J lost 5 bases, and 1 base stayed unmatched. Germline V lookup: CDR1 SQVTM, CDR2 ANQGSEA. This CDR3 contains 12 residues. CDR3 in DNA: TGCAGCGTTGTGCGGGGGACCGGGGAGCTGTTTTTT. It encodes CSVVRGTGELFF.

V gene TRBV12-3 or TRBV12-4 combines with J gene TRBJ1-5; D not resolved. This CDR3 has 16 amino acids. V was shortened by 3 bases and J by 0 bases, with 12 bases between the two germline ends. Written as DNA, the CDR3 is TGTGCCAGCAGTTTCCGTACAGATTATAGCAATCAGCCCCAGCATTTT. This codes for CASSFRTDYSNQPQHF.

This clonotype was counted a few times. The V call is TRBV4-2, the J call TRBJ2-1; D uncertain. This CDR3 has 12 amino acids. V was pared by 9 bases and J by 7 bases, with 13 bases between. CDR1 is LGHNA, CDR2 YNFKEQ, per germline. The CDR3 here is CARGYTGNEQFF. CDR3 nucleotide sequence: TGTGCCAGGGGATACACCGGAAATGAGCAGTTCTTC.

This clonotype was observed a few times. This rearrangement joins TRBV5-6 to TRBJ2-3; D tentatively reads TRBD1 or TRBD2 (5 bases each). From germline, CDR1 is SGHDT and CDR2 YYEEEE. V lost 5 bases to trimming and J lost 0 bases, with 19 bases between them. CDR3 size: 17 residues. CDR3 amino acids: CASSLTPGPTSTDTQYF. The DNA for the CDR3 is TGTGCCAGCAGTTTGACACCGGGACCAACTAGCACAGATACGCAGTATTTT. The variable domain in full, completed from reference TRBV5-6 and TRBJ2-3, reads DAGVTQSPTHLIKTRGQQVTLRCSPKSGHDTVSWYQQALGQGPQFIFQYYEEEERQRGNFPDRFSGHQFPNYSSELNVNALLLGDSALYLCASSLTPGPTSTDTQYFGPGTRLTVL.

This clonotype occurred a few times. The rearrangement links TRBV4-1 to TRBJ1-4; 8 positions match TRBD1. V gave up 0 bases and J gave up 7 bases; unmatched junction bases: 4. The CDR3 spans 15 residues. CDR1 is MGHRA, CDR2 YSYEKL, per germline. In nucleotides, the CDR3 is TGCGCCAGCAGCCAAGAATTACAGGGGGTTGAAAAACTGTTTTTT. Protein: CASSQELQGVEKLFF.

This clonotype was seen at least ten times. The chain couples TRBV29-1 to TRBJ2-7; 7 bases fit TRBD2. Per germline, CDR1 SQVTM and CDR2 ANQGSEA. This CDR3 contains 12 residues. The V and J ends lost 4 bases and 2 bases, in that order; junction bases with no gene match: 2. The CDR3 loop reads CSVGSGTYEQYF. The DNA of the CDR3 is TGCAGCGTTGGGAGCGGGACCTACGAGCAGTACTTC.

This clonotype was counted only a few times. The chain carries TRBV7-9 and TRBJ2-2, with unresolved D. CDR3 size: 12 residues. V was pared by 8 bases and J by 3 bases, with 7 bases between. Germline CDR1 and CDR2: SEHNR and FQNEAQ (reference sequence). CDR3 region: CASPTYTGELFF. In DNA form, the CDR3 reads TGTGCCAGCCCAACCTACACCGGGGAGCTGTTTTTT.

The CDR3 here is CSARQISSSGANVLTF. CDR3 DNA: TGCAGTGCTCGACAGATATCAAGCTCTGGGGCCAACGTCCTGACTTTC. The chain couples TRBV20-1 to TRBJ2-6; possible D gene TRBD1, 5 bases. The CDR3 length is 16 residues. Germline-derived CDR1 and CDR2 are DFQATT and SNEGSKA (reference sequence). Trimming cost V 5 bases and J 0 bases, with 14 bases left between them.

This clonotype was seen a handful of times. The CDR3 coding sequence is TGTGCCACCAGTGATTCGGGGTGGGGGGGGGACTACGAGCAGTACTTC. The encoded protein is CATSDSGWGGDYEQYF. J is TRBJ2-7 and V is TRBV24-1; 7 bases map to TRBD2. Germline lookup yields CDR1 KGHDR and CDR2 SFDVKD. The J segment lost 3 bases and the V segment lost 2 bases, leaving 9 bases of the junction unmatched. This CDR3 region has 16 residues.

This clonotype was picked up a small number of times. Here the CDR3 reads CASTPRNEQFF. The CDR3 region has the DNA TGTGCCAGCACCCCTCGGAATGAGCAGTTCTTC. The chain uses TRBV12-3 or TRBV12-4 and TRBJ2-1; D not certain. The CDR3 contains 11 residues. Trimming shortened V by 7 bases and J by 7 bases, and 8 bases separated the two germline ends.

The V gene is TRBV5-6, the J gene TRBJ2-7; D possibly corresponds to TRBD2 (5 bases). Trimming took 6 bases from V and 2 from J, leaving 18 bases between them. In germline, CDR1 is SGHDT, CDR2 YYEEEE. This CDR3 comprises 15 residues. The CDR3 spells CASTSQAGTTYEQYF. The CDR3 DNA is TGTGCCAGCACATCCCAGGCGGGCACTACCTACGAGCAGTACTTC.

The chain employs TRBV25-1 and TRBJ2-5, with D uncertain. Per the germline V gene, CDR1 is MGHDK and CDR2 is SYGVNS. The V end lost 4 bases, the J end lost 4 bases, and 7 bases lay between the germline ends. This CDR3 contains 12 residues. The CDR3 region is CASSALVETQYF. DNA of the CDR3: TGTGCCAGCAGTGCCCTTGTAGAGACCCAGTACTTC.

The chain has TRBV18 and TRBJ2-3; a weak D match, TRBD1 (6 bases). V was trimmed by 1 base and J by 6 bases, leaving 17 bases between them. This CDR3 comprises 16 residues. Germline CDR1 is KGHSH and CDR2 is LQKENI. The chain's CDR3 is CASSPRQGLIRDTQYF. In nucleotides, the CDR3 is TGTGCCAGCTCACCACGGCAGGGGTTAATAAGGGATACGCAGTATTTT.

This clonotype occurred a few times. This chain links TRBV19 with TRBJ1-5; no firm D call. The germline V gene encodes CDR1 LNHDA and CDR2 SQIVND (reference sequence). Between the trimmed V and J ends, which lost 7 bases and 3 bases, there was a span of 16 bases. CDR3 length equals 15 residues. CDR3 DNA sequence: TGTGCCAGTAACACCGACACTGCCCTCAATCAGCCCCAGCATTTT. It is translated as CASNTDTALNQPQHF. Based on the CDR3 plus reference TRBV19 and TRBJ1-5, the full variable domain is DGGITQSPKYLFRKEGQNVTLSCEQNLNHDAMYWYRQDPGQGLRLIYYSQIVNDFQKGDIAEGYSVSREKKESFPLTVTSAQKNPTAFYLCASNTDTALNQPQHFGDGTRLSIL.

This chain connects TRBV7-6 to TRBJ2-1, with TRBD2 as a possible D gene (6 bases). There are 14 residues in the CDR3. V lost 3 bases and J 7 bases, leaving 13 bases between the germline ends. Per the germline V gene, CDR1 is SGHVS and CDR2 is FNYEAQ. The CDR3 protein is CASSLEGLHNEQFF. CDR3 DNA sequence: TGTGCCAGCAGCTTGGAGGGACTCCATAATGAGCAGTTCTTC. The full variable domain, with the rest looked up from reference TRBV7-6 and TRBJ2-1, is GAGVSQSPRYKVTKRGQDVALRCDPISGHVSLYWYRQALGQGPEFLTYFNYEAQQDKSGLPNDRFSAERPEGSISTLTIQRTEQRDSAMYRCASSLEGLHNEQFFGPGTRLTVL.

This sequence joins TRBV27 and TRBJ2-7, with TRBD2 matching over 11 bases. The germline V gene encodes CDR1 MNHEY and CDR2 SMNVEV (reference sequence). J gave up 0 bases and V 8 bases, and 18 bases lay outside the gene matches. The CDR3 covers 19 residues. The CDR3 is CASAVAGGKARLGSYEQYF. CDR3 bases: TGTGCCAGCGCCGTAGCGGGAGGGAAAGCGCGATTGGGCTCCTACGAGCAGTACTTC.

The sample holds a few counts of this clonotype. The chain joins TRBV12-3 or TRBV12-4 to TRBJ2-1; TRBD2 is a possible D gene (6 bases). This CDR3 has 13 amino acids. V lost 8 bases and J lost 7, with 15 bases in between. The CDR3 DNA is TGTGCCAGCCTTGTGGGGGACTCTAATGAGCAGTTCTTC. This gives the protein CASLVGDSNEQFF.

This clonotype appeared a few times. This chain connects TRBV27 to TRBJ1-1, with D hard to call. CDR3 length: 13 residues. Trimming removed 6 bases from V and 1 base from J, with 9 bases in between. The germline gives CDR1 MNHEY, CDR2 SMNVEV (reference sequence). The CDR3 sequence is CASSITPNTEAFF. The CDR3, as DNA: TGTGCCAGCAGCATAACACCGAACACTGAAGCTTTCTTT.

This chain joins TRBV19 and TRBJ1-3; D is unclear. The V end lost 7 bases, the J end lost 0 bases, and 16 bases lay between the germline ends. This CDR3 has 16 amino acids. Germline CDR1 LNHDA, CDR2 SQIVND (reference sequence). The CDR3 nucleotides read TGTGCCAGTACCAAAGGGTGGTACCGCTCTGGAAACACCATATATTTT. The encoded protein is CASTKGWYRSGNTIYF.

This clonotype was detected only once. CDR3 protein: CSARKGTGNQPQHF. The CDR3 DNA reads as TGCAGTGCTAGAAAGGGGACAGGGAACCAGCCCCAGCATTTT. The chain has TRBV20-1 and TRBJ1-5; 9 bases are a match to TRBD1. The CDR3 has 14 amino acids. V shed 2 bases and J 7 bases; nucleotides not matched to a gene: 6. In germline, CDR1 is DFQATT, CDR2 SNEGSKA (reference sequence).